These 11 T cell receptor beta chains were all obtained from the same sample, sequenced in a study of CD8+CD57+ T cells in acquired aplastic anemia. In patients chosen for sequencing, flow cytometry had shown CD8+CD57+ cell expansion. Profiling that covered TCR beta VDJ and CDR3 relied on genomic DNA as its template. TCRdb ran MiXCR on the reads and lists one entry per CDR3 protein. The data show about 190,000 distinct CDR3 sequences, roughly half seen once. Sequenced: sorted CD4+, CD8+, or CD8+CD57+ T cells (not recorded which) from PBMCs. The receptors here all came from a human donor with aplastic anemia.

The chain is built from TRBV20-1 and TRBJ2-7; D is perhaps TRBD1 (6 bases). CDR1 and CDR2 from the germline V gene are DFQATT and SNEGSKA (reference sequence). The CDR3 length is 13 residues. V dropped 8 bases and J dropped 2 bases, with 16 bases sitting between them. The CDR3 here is CSTVGHTTYEQYF. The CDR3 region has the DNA TGCAGTACTGTGGGACACACCACCTACGAGCAGTACTTC.

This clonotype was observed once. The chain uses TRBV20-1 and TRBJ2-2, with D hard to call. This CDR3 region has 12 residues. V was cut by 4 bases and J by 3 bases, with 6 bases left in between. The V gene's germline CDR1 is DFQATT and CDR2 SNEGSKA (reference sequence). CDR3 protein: CSAKGDTGELFF. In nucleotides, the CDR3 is TGCAGTGCTAAGGGTGACACCGGGGAGCTGTTTTTT.

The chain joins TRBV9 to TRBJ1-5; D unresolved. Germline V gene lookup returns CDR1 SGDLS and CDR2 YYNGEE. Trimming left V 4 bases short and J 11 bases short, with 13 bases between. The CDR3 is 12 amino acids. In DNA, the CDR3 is TGTGCCAGCAGCCTCACTAGCGGGGCCCAGCATTTT. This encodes CASSLTSGAQHF.

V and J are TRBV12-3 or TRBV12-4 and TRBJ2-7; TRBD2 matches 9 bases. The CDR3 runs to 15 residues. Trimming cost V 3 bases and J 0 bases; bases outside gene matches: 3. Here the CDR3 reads CASSLLAGVSYEQYF. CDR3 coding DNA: TGTGCCAGCAGTTTGTTAGCGGGGGTCTCCTACGAGCAGTACTTC.

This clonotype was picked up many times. The CDR3 nucleotides read TGTGCCACCAGTGATCCCAAACCGGGACAGACGAACACCGGGGAGCTGTTTTTT. The encoded protein is CATSDPKPGQTNTGELFF. The chain recombines TRBV24-1 with TRBJ2-2; 7 bases are shared with TRBD1. The V gene end was trimmed by 3 bases and the J gene end by 0 bases; junction bases not matched to a gene: 9. CDR1 and CDR2 from the germline V gene are KGHDR and SFDVKD. The CDR3 totals 18 residues.

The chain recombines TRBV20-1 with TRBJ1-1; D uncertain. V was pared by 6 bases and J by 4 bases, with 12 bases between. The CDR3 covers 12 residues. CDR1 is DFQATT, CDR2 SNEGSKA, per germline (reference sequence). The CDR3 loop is CSASSPFTEAFF. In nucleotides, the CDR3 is TGCAGTGCCAGCAGTCCGTTCACTGAAGCTTTCTTT.

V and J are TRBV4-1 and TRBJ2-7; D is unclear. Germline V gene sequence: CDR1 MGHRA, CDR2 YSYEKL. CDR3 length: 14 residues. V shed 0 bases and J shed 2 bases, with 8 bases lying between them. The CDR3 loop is CASSQDDTAYEQYF. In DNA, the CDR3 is TGCGCCAGCAGCCAAGACGACACGGCCTACGAGCAGTACTTC.

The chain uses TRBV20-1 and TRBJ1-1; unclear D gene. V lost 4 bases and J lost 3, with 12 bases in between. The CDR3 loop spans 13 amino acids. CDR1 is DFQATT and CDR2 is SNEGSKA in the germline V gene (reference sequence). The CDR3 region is CSATFDRYTEAFF. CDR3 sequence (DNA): TGCAGTGCTACCTTCGACCGGTACACTGAAGCTTTCTTT.

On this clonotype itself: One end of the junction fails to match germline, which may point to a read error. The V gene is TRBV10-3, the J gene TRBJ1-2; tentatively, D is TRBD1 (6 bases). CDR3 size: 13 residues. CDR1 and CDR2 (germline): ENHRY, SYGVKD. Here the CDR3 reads CASSVTQGRVGSF. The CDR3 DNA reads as TGTGCCAGCAGCGTCACACAGGGAAGAGTAGGCTCCTTC.

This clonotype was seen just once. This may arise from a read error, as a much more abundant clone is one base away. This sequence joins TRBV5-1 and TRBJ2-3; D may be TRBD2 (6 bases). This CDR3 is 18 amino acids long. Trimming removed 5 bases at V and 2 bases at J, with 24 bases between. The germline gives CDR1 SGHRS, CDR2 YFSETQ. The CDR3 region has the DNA TGCGCCAGCAGAGCTACTAGCAGTTACGGACCGAACACAGATACGCAGTATTTT. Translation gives CASRATSSYGPNTDTQYF.

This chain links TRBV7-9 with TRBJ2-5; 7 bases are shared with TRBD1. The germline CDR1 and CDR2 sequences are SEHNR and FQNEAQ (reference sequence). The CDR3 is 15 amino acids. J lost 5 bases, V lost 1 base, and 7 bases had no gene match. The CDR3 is CASSLEGTALETQYF. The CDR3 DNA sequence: TGTGCCAGCAGCTTAGAGGGGACAGCCTTGGAGACCCAGTACTTC.